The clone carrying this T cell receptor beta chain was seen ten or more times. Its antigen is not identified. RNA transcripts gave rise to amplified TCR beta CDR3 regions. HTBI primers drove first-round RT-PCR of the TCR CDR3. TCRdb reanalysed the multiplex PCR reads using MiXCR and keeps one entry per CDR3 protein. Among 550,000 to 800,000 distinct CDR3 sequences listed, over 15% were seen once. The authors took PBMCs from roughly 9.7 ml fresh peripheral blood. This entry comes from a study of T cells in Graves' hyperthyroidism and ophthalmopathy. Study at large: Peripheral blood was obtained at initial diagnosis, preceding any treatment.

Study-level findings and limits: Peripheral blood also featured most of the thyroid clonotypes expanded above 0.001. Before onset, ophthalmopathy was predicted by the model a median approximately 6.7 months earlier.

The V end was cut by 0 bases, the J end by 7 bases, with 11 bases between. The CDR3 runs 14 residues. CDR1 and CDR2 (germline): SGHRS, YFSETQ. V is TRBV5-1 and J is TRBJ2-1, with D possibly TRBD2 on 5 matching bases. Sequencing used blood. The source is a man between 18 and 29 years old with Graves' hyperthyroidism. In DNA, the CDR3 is TGCGCCAGCAGCTTGGGAGGGTCCAAAAATGAGCAGTTCTTC. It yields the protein CASSLGGSKNEQFF.